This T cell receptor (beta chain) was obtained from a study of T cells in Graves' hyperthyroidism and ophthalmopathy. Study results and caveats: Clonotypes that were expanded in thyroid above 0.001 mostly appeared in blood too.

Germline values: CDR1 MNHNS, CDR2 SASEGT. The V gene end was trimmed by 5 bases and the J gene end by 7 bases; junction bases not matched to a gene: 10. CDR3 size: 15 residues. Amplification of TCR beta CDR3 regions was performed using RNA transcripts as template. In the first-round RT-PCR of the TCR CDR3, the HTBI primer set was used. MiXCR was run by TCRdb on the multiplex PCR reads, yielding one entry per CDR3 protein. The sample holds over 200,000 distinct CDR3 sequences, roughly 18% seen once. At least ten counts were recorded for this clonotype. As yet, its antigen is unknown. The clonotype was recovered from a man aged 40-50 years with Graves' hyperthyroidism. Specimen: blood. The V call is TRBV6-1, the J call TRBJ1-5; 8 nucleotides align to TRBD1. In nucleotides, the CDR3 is TGTGCCAGCAGTTCCCAGGACAGGGTTCGCCAGCCCCAGCATTTT. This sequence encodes CASSSQDRVRQPQHF.